This TCR beta chain originates from a study of early T cells in non-severe SARS-CoV-2 infection. Study in general: Unsorted whole blood bulk RNA was sequenced, with unpaired chains. Study-wide findings and caveats: Anti-spike CD8 responses were favored in VDJdb matching, and private and CD4 specificities were missed.

As part of library construction, unique molecular identifiers were attached to individual cDNA molecules. TCRdb ran MiXCR on the 5' RACE reads and lists one entry per CDR3 protein. The sample yields some 28,000 distinct CDR3 sequences, about 5% seen once. This clonotype was detected many times. Its antigen remains unknown. Germline V gives CDR1 ENHRY, CDR2 SYGVKD. CDR3 length equals 13 residues. Trimming shortened V by 7 bases and J by 2 bases, and 12 bases separated the two germline ends. V is TRBV10-3 and J is TRBJ2-7; a weak D match, TRBD1 (5 bases). The receptor was derived from an adult who was a healthcare worker with PCR-confirmed SARS-CoV-2 infection or an uninfected control (not recorded which). The sequencing sample was made of whole blood. The CDR3 spells CAINPTDTYEQYF. CDR3 nucleotides: TGTGCCATCAACCCGACAGATACCTACGAGCAGTACTTC.